This passage covers 29 T cell receptor beta chains from one sample sequenced in a study of T cells in Graves' hyperthyroidism and ophthalmopathy. Amplified TCR beta CDR3 regions came from RNA transcripts. The TCR CDR3 first-round RT-PCR relied on the HTBI primer set. TCRdb recomputed calls from the multiplex PCR reads with MiXCR, one row per CDR3 protein. The sample lists roughly 700,000 distinct CDR3 sequences; approximately 15% were seen once. Sequenced: blood. These receptors were obtained from a woman in her late teens or twenties with Graves' hyperthyroidism.

The table lists this clonotype with a few counts. The CDR3 DNA is TGTGCCAGCAGTTTAGGGACTAGCGGGAGGGCGAGGACCGGGGAGCTGTTTTTT. This translates into CASSLGTSGRARTGELFF. The rearrangement joins TRBV6-2 or TRBV6-3 to TRBJ2-2; the match to TRBD2 covers 16 bases. The germline CDR1 and CDR2 sequences are MNHEY and SVGEGT. After removal of 4 bases from V and 5 bases from J, the junction contained 7 bases not matched to a gene. The CDR3 has 18 amino acids.

The gene calls are TRBV20-1 and TRBJ1-1, with no clear D. Germline lookup yields CDR1 DFQATT and CDR2 SNEGSKA (reference sequence). Deletions cut 5 bases from V and 2 bases from J, with 9 bases between. The CDR3 is 12 residues long. Written as DNA, the CDR3 is TGCAGTGCTCCCCGGAGCAACACTGAAGCTTTCTTT. It encodes CSAPRSNTEAFF.

This clonotype was seen a handful of times. The chain links TRBV20-1 to TRBJ2-1, with D tentatively TRBD1 or TRBD2 (5 bases each). Germline-derived CDR1 and CDR2 are DFQATT and SNEGSKA (reference sequence). This CDR3 has 12 residues. V dropped 8 bases and J dropped 10 bases, with 18 bases sitting between them. DNA for the CDR3: TGCAGTTCCCTCTGGGGGTTTAACGAGCAGTTCTTC. Protein: CSSLWGFNEQFF.

This clonotype was counted many times. DNA for the CDR3: TGTGCCAGCAGTTTAGAAGGGGTCTACGAGCAGTACTTC. Translating it yields CASSLEGVYEQYF. The chain employs TRBV28 and TRBJ2-7; tentatively, D is TRBD1 (5 bases). Between the trimmed V and J ends, which lost 2 bases and 3 bases, there was a span of 8 bases. CDR1 MDHEN and CDR2 SYDVKM come from the germline V gene. The CDR3 spans 13 residues.

This clonotype was seen a handful of times. The chain employs TRBV11-2 and TRBJ2-2; 8 nucleotides align to TRBD1. The CDR3 totals 15 residues. Looked up from germline, CDR1 is SGHAT and CDR2 is FQNNGV. V was pared by 2 bases and J by 6 bases, with 5 bases of the junction left unmatched. CDR3 DNA sequence: TGTGCCAGCAGCTTACTGGACAGGGAGTCCGGGGAGCTGTTTTTT. This translates into CASSLLDRESGELFF.

This clonotype turned up a few times. The chain carries TRBV6-6 and TRBJ2-4, with D perhaps TRBD2 (5 bases). This CDR3 contains 16 residues. The germline V and J ends were trimmed by 2 bases and 0 bases, with 11 bases remaining between them. The germline V gene has CDR1 MNHNY and CDR2 SVGAGI (reference sequence). CDR3 nucleotides: TGTGCCAGCAGTTACACGGGAAGTTTAGCCAAAAACATTCAGTACTTC. Encoded protein: CASSYTGSLAKNIQYF.

The chain recombines TRBV5-1 with TRBJ2-4; tentatively, D is TRBD2 (12 bases). Germline values: CDR1 SGHRS, CDR2 YFSETQ. The CDR3 is 23 residues long. V lost 2 bases, J lost 1 base, and 34 bases lay in between. In DNA form, the CDR3 reads TGCGCCAGCAGCTTCCTGCCCGGGACAGGGGGACTAGCGGGCGCCGTGGCCAAAAACATTCAGTACTTC. This translates into CASSFLPGTGGLAGAVAKNIQYF.

In this sample, this clonotype turned up a few times. This chain's CDR3 is CASSQGVGGHYEQYF. The CDR3 nucleotides read TGCGCCAGCAGCCAAGGGGTGGGGGGTCACTACGAGCAGTACTTC. The chain uses TRBV4-1 and TRBJ2-7; a possible D gene is TRBD2 (6 bases). Germline V gives CDR1 MGHRA, CDR2 YSYEKL. The length of the CDR3 is 15 residues. Trimming stripped 1 base from V and 3 bases from J, with 13 bases between.

This clonotype was found many times. The gene calls are TRBV2 and TRBJ1-1; maybe TRBD1 (5 bases). This CDR3 has 13 amino acids. Deletions cut 7 bases from V and 4 bases from J, with 13 bases between. The germline gives CDR1 SNHLY, CDR2 FYNNEI. The CDR3 nucleotides read TGTGCCAGCACTTCAAGCCAGGGCACTGAAGCTTTCTTT. As protein: CASTSSQGTEAFF.

The J gene is TRBJ1-1, the V gene TRBV29-1, with D unresolved. Trimming left V 7 bases short and J 8 bases short, with 11 bases between. Germline lookup yields CDR1 SQVTM and CDR2 ANQGSEA. The CDR3 covers 10 residues. CDR3 nucleotide sequence: TGCAGCGCCGCCCGGCGAGAAGCTTTCTTT. Translated, it gives CSAARREAFF.

This clonotype was seen only a few times. In nucleotides, the CDR3 is TGCGCCAGCAGCCAAGGGACGGGCCGCTCCTACAATGAGCAGTTCTTC. It specifies CASSQGTGRSYNEQFF. The V and J genes are TRBV4-1 and TRBJ2-1; D ambiguous. The germline V gene encodes CDR1 MGHRA and CDR2 YSYEKL. The V end was cut by 1 base, the J end by 0 bases, with 10 bases between. The CDR3 contains 16 residues.

The gene calls are TRBV5-1 and TRBJ2-3, with TRBD2 identical over 7 bases. The CDR3 length is 15 residues. V lost 3 bases, J lost 5 bases, and 9 bases stayed unmatched. CDR1 and CDR2 (germline): SGHRS, YFSETQ. The CDR3 here is CASSWSAGVKDTQYF. The DNA of the CDR3 is TGCGCCAGCAGCTGGTCGGCGGGAGTTAAAGATACGCAGTATTTT.

This clonotype was seen repeatedly, ten times or more. This chain joins TRBV5-1 and TRBJ2-1, with 14 bases identical to TRBD2. The junction had 9 bases not matched to a gene; V was cut back by 4 bases and J by 9 bases. The CDR3 totals 16 residues. CDR1 is SGHRS, CDR2 YFSETQ, per germline. The CDR3 loop is CASSPGGTSGRIEQFF. CDR3 nucleotides: TGCGCCAGCAGCCCAGGGGGGACTAGCGGGAGAATTGAGCAGTTCTTC.

This clonotype appeared many times. The chain combines TRBV2 with TRBJ2-7; 8 bases agree with TRBD1. CDR3 length: 14 amino acids. V lost 10 bases and J lost 4; bases outside the gene matches: 12. Per the germline V gene, CDR1 is SNHLY and CDR2 is FYNNEI. Here the CDR3 DNA reads TGTGCCATCGTATCGCAGGGGGCTTTTTACGAGCAGTACTTC. This encodes CAIVSQGAFYEQYF.

This clonotype was seen a handful of times. The chain joins TRBV7-8 to TRBJ2-4, with 13 bases that match TRBD2. V was pared by 5 bases and J by 1 base, with 8 bases of the junction left unmatched. In germline, CDR1 is SGHVS, CDR2 FQNEAQ. The CDR3 covers 18 residues. The CDR3 DNA reads as TGTGCCAGCAGCCACCGACTAGCGGGAGGTGCGGCCAAAAACATTCAGTACTTC. Protein sequence: CASSHRLAGGAAKNIQYF.

The chain is built from TRBV4-2 and TRBJ1-4, with 11 nucleotides matching TRBD1. The CDR3 sequence is 17 residues long. Germline CDR1 is LGHNA and CDR2 is YNFKEQ. V lost 0 bases, J lost 7 bases, and 7 bases stayed unmatched. CDR3 DNA sequence: TGTGCCAGCAGCCAAGACCCGGCCGGGACAGGGGGTGAAAAACTGTTTTTT. It translates to CASSQDPAGTGGEKLFF.

The rearrangement joins TRBV12-3 or TRBV12-4 to TRBJ2-7; 8 positions agree with TRBD1. The CDR3 loop spans 13 amino acids. V was pared by 7 bases and J by 3 bases, with 5 bases of the junction left unmatched. The CDR3 sequence is CASNLGQGYEQYF. In nucleotides, the CDR3 is TGTGCCAGCAACCTAGGACAGGGCTACGAGCAGTACTTC.

This clonotype appeared many times. The rearrangement joins TRBV7-9 to TRBJ2-3; D uncertain. The V and J ends lost 0 bases and 7 bases respectively, with 8 bases between them. Germline CDR1 is SEHNR and CDR2 is FQNEAQ (reference sequence). The CDR3 loop spans 13 amino acids. The CDR3 sequence: CASSLANLNTQYF. The CDR3, as DNA: TGTGCCAGCAGCTTAGCGAATTTGAATACGCAGTATTTT. Variable domain in full (rest from reference TRBV7-9 and TRBJ2-3): DTGVSQNPRHKITKRGQNVTFRCDPISEHNRLYWYRQTLGQGPEFLTYFQNEAQLEKSRLLSDRFSAERPKGSFSTLEIQRTEQGDSAMYLCASSLANLNTQYFGPGTRLTVL.

Concerning this clonotype: It may be a read error: a sequence one base away is much more abundant. The final CDR3 position lacks the conserved phenylalanine or tryptophan, pointing to a likely read error. The rearrangement links TRBV7-9 to TRBJ2-7; the match to TRBD1 covers 7 bases. V lost 4 bases and J lost 2; bases outside the gene matches: 5. This CDR3 region has 14 residues. Germline lookup yields CDR1 SEHNR and CDR2 FQNEAQ (reference sequence). The CDR3 loop reads CASSWGQTAYEQYL. The CDR3 bases are TGTGCCAGCAGCTGGGGACAGACTGCCTACGAGCAGTACTTA.

The chain has TRBV7-9 and TRBJ2-1, with 8 nucleotides matching TRBD2. Germline loops: CDR1 SEHNR, CDR2 FQNEAQ (reference sequence). The CDR3 totals 14 residues. The junction had 14 bases not matched to a gene; V was cut back by 11 bases and J by 8 bases. DNA for the CDR3: TGTGCCCTGGGAGGGGGGACTAGAGTTGATGAGCAGTTCTTC. Its translation: CALGGGTRVDEQFF. Full variable domain (missing parts from reference TRBV7-9 and TRBJ2-1): DTGVSQNPRHKITKRGQNVTFRCDPISEHNRLYWYRQTLGQGPEFLTYFQNEAQLEKSRLLSDRFSAERPKGSFSTLEIQRTEQGDSAMYLCALGGGTRVDEQFFGPGTRLTVL.

The chain carries TRBV5-1 and TRBJ2-2; D is undetermined. The CDR3 has 14 residues. The V end lost 3 bases, the J end lost 6 bases, and 12 bases lay between the germline ends. Looked up from germline, CDR1 is SGHRS and CDR2 is YFSETQ. The CDR3 here is CASSYQGPAGELFF. For the CDR3, the DNA is TGCGCCAGCAGCTACCAAGGTCCGGCCGGGGAGCTGTTTTTT.

The table lists this clonotype with many counts. This rearrangement joins TRBV7-2 to TRBJ2-1, with D maybe TRBD1 (6 bases). CDR3 length: 14 residues. V lost 4 bases and J lost 9, with 16 bases in between. The germline V gene has CDR1 SGHTA and CDR2 FQGNSA. The CDR3 DNA reads TGTGCCAGCAGCTCAAGTAGGGGGAAGATTGAGCAGTTCTTC. It codes for CASSSSRGKIEQFF.

The chain uses TRBV29-1 and TRBJ2-7, with D possibly matching TRBD1 (6 bases). Germline V gives CDR1 SQVTM, CDR2 ANQGSEA. Trimming cost V 4 bases and J 1 base, with 11 bases left between them. This CDR3 is built from 13 residues. CDR3 region: CSVGLRGSYEQYF. The CDR3 bases are TGCAGCGTTGGCCTCAGGGGATCCTACGAGCAGTACTTC.

This clonotype appeared many times. The V and J genes are TRBV3-1 and TRBJ1-5, with 7 positions matching TRBD1. CDR3 length: 13 amino acids. With 10 bases clipped from V and 0 bases from J, the junction kept 3 bases outside the gene matches. Germline CDR1 reads LGHDT; CDR2 reads YNNKEL (reference sequence). CDR3 sequence reads: CATQGNSNQPQHF. The CDR3 nucleotides read TGTGCCACACAGGGGAATAGCAATCAGCCCCAGCATTTT.

This clonotype was found a few times. The V call is TRBV28, the J call TRBJ2-5; 7 bases line up with TRBD1. V was clipped by 6 bases and J by 5 bases; unmatched bases: 9. The CDR3 sequence is 14 residues long. CDR1 MDHEN and CDR2 SYDVKM come from the germline V gene. Here the CDR3 reads CASRLQGIDETQYF. As DNA, the CDR3 is TGTGCCAGCAGACTACAGGGGATTGACGAGACCCAGTACTTC.

This clonotype has ten or more counts. One end of the junction does not line up with germline, which may come from a read error. The genes are TRBV7-7 and TRBJ2-1, with TRBD2 matching 10 bases. The CDR3 sequence is 15 residues long. Germline V gene sequence: CDR1 SSHAT, CDR2 FNYEAQ (reference sequence). This CDR3 reads CASSRGTSEYNEQFF. For the CDR3, the DNA is TGTGCTAGCAGCCGCGGGACTAGCGAGTACAATGAGCAGTTCTTC.

This clonotype has more than one count but fewer than ten. The rearrangement links TRBV3-1 to TRBJ2-4; 9 nucleotides align to TRBD2. Trimming cost V 0 bases and J 6 bases; bases outside gene matches: 6. CDR1 is LGHDT and CDR2 is YNNKEL in the germline V gene (reference sequence). This CDR3 is built from 16 residues. CDR3 loop: CASSQEAGGVGNIQYF. The CDR3 nucleotides are TGTGCCAGCAGCCAAGAGGCGGGAGGGGTCGGAAACATTCAGTACTTC.

This chain links TRBV19 with TRBJ1-5; D call uncertain. This CDR3 has 15 amino acids. The ends were cut back, 6 bases at V and 9 bases at J, with 21 bases in the middle. The V gene's germline CDR1 is LNHDA and CDR2 SQIVND (reference sequence). The CDR3 loop reads CASSLLTQTPLPQHF. CDR3 DNA sequence: TGTGCCAGTAGCCTCTTGACACAAACGCCCCTGCCCCAGCATTTT.

The V and J genes are TRBV5-8 and TRBJ1-2; 11 nucleotides align to TRBD1. After removal of 0 bases from V and 6 bases from J, the junction contained 4 bases not matched to a gene. Germline CDR1 SGHTS, CDR2 YDEGEE. CDR3 size: 15 residues. CDR3 sequence: CASSLAGTGGDGYTF. The CDR3 region has the DNA TGTGCCAGCAGCTTGGCCGGGACAGGGGGGGATGGCTACACCTTC.